This TCR beta chain was captured by sequencing in a study of sequential checkpoint blockade in melanoma. Here immunoSEQ multiplex PCR was the method, and the copy in TCRdb shows in-frame clones only, minus some. The sample contains fewer than 4,000 clones, under 60% of which appear only once. The V gene's germline CDR1 is MNHEY and CDR2 SMNVEV (reference sequence). The V gene end was trimmed by 6 bases and the J gene end by 3 bases; junction bases not matched to a gene: 10. This CDR3 spans 16 amino acids. Treatment here: randomized to nivolumab then ipilimumab (arm A) or the reverse (arm B). This clone has just one count.

The sample here was CD8+ T cells sorted from blood (inferred from file names), taken from a patient given nivolumab and ipilimumab in sequence. This receptor was identified in a human donor with melanoma. V gene TRBV27 combines with J gene TRBJ2-7; 11 bases map to TRBD2. The CDR3 region is CASSHIAGGPGYEQYF. The CDR3 DNA is TGTGCCAGCAGCCACATAGCGGGAGGGCCTGGCTACGAGCAGTACTTC.